In its sample, the clone carrying this TCR beta chain was seen a few times. This sample was included in a study of CD8+CD57+ T cells in acquired aplastic anemia. Sequencing involved patients with CD8+CD57+ cell expansion previously shown by flow cytometry. The TCR beta profiling, which covered VDJ combination and CDR3 sequence, was carried out using genomic DNA as the template. Each CDR3 protein is one row after TCRdb ran MiXCR on the reads. The sample lists some 200,000 distinct CDR3 sequences, approximately 60% occurring once. Sequenced: sorted CD4+, CD8+, or CD8+CD57+ T cells (not recorded which) from PBMCs. The clonotype comes from a human donor with aplastic anemia.

The CDR3 spells CSAREIQGFSYEQYF. In DNA form, the CDR3 reads TGCAGTGCTAGAGAAATACAGGGGTTCTCCTACGAGCAGTACTTC. The V and J genes are TRBV20-1 and TRBJ2-7; 7 nucleotides line up with TRBD1. The CDR3 is made up of 15 amino acids. The germline V gene has CDR1 DFQATT and CDR2 SNEGSKA (reference sequence). The trim removed 0 bases at V and 0 bases at J, leaving 5 bases unmatched.